These 20 T cell receptor beta chains originate from one sample sequenced in a study of blood T cell repertoires in COVID-19 (dated by TCRdb to 2018 to 2021). Library prep was done by the immunoSEQ multiplex PCR assay. Imported from immuneACCESS, the table was reduced by TCRdb to in-frame sequences with V and J called. These copies leave out some clones; in studies compared against another copy, an unresolved V gene accounts for under half, and the cause of the remainder is not known. Recorded for this sample are fewer than 150,000 clones; approximately 87% of them occurred a single time. Together, the top ten hold under 4.5% of the sample. The material sequenced was PBMCs or T cells enriched from blood (not recorded which). The source of these receptors is a man aged 50-59 years in a cohort exposed to, infected with or recovered from COVID-19 (not recorded which).

This chain uses TRBV5-1 with TRBJ1-5; 8 positions agree with TRBD1. In germline, CDR1 is SGHRS, CDR2 YFSETQ. V lost 4 bases to trimming and J lost 3 bases; unmatched junction nucleotides: 3. The length of the CDR3 is 14 residues. The CDR3 loop is CASSQTGDNQPQHF. CDR3 nucleotide sequence: TGCGCCAGCAGCCAGACAGGGGACAATCAGCCCCAGCATTTT.

The chain employs TRBV4-1 and TRBJ1-2; no reliable D call. Germline V gene data show CDR1 as MGHRA and CDR2 as YSYEKL. Deletions cut 8 bases from V and 7 bases from J, with 20 bases between. The CDR3 covers 14 residues. The CDR3 DNA reads as TGCGCCAGCGGGCCCGATAGGGCGGGCTTTGGCTACACCTTC. Translating it yields CASGPDRAGFGYTF.

This clone was observed a single time. V is TRBV5-1 and J is TRBJ2-7; 7 nucleotides align to TRBD2. The germline V gene encodes CDR1 SGHRS and CDR2 YFSETQ. V shed 5 bases, J shed 5 bases, and the junction held 10 bases outside the gene matches. The CDR3 is 14 amino acids. CDR3 amino acids: CASRGGDPANEQYF. DNA for the CDR3: TGCGCCAGCAGGGGGGGGGACCCAGCCAACGAGCAGTACTTC. Supplemented by reference TRBV5-1 and TRBJ2-7, the full variable domain reads KAGVTQTPRYLIKTRGQQVTLSCSPISGHRSVSWYQQTPGQGLQFLFEYFSETQRNKGNFPGRFSGRQFSNSRSEMNVSTLELGDSALYLCASRGGDPANEQYFGPGTRLTVT.

This sequence joins TRBV5-6 and TRBJ2-7; 9 positions match TRBD1. CDR3 size: 16 residues. CDR1 is SGHDT and CDR2 is YYEEEE in the germline V gene. Trimming cost V 0 bases and J 3 bases; bases outside gene matches: 7. CDR3 in DNA: TGTGCCAGCAGCTTGGGGCAAACGACAGGGGGCTACGAGCAGTACTTC. Translation: CASSLGQTTGGYEQYF.

This clone was seen a handful of times. CDR3 residues: CAWTLQNTEAFF. In nucleotides, the CDR3 is TGTGCCTGGACCTTACAGAACACTGAAGCTTTCTTT. V usage is TRBV30 and J usage is TRBJ1-1; D gene uncertain. Germline V gene lookup returns CDR1 GTSNPN and CDR2 SVGIG (reference sequence). The CDR3 length is 12 residues. Trimming removed 4 bases from V and 1 base from J, with 7 bases in between.

This clone was recorded only once. The chain has TRBV5-1 and TRBJ2-7, with TRBD2 identical over 8 bases. Per germline, CDR1 SGHRS and CDR2 YFSETQ. The CDR3 has 15 residues. The V gene end was trimmed by 1 base and the J gene end by 3 bases; junction bases not matched to a gene: 6. The CDR3 spells CASSLTAGAIYEQYF. DNA of the CDR3: TGCGCCAGCAGCTTGACAGCGGGAGCCATCTACGAGCAGTACTTC.

The CDR3 coding sequence is TGTGCCAGCAGCTTTTCCAGCGGAGCACAAGAGACCCAGTACTTC. It codes for CASSFSSGAQETQYF. The rearrangement joins TRBV11-2 to TRBJ2-5, with D possibly being TRBD2 (5 bases). The CDR3 is 15 residues long. V was pared by 3 bases and J by 2 bases, with 13 bases between. The germline gives CDR1 SGHAT, CDR2 FQNNGV.

The chain recombines TRBV7-9 with TRBJ1-2; 8 nucleotides line up with TRBD1. Germline CDR1 SEHNR, CDR2 FQNEAQ (reference sequence). This CDR3 region has 12 residues. Unmatched junction bases numbered 2, after V lost 5 bases and J lost 6 bases. CDR3 sequence: CASSGQGNGYTF. DNA of the CDR3: TGTGCCAGCAGCGGACAGGGTAATGGCTACACCTTC.

Points on this clone: Other DNA variants within this sample encode the same CDR3. The CDR3 sequence: CASSEGLAGSYEQYF. The CDR3 coding sequence is TGTGCCAGCAGTGAAGGACTAGCGGGGAGCTACGAGCAGTACTTC. The rearrangement links TRBV6-1 to TRBJ2-7; TRBD2 matches 11 bases. Germline V lookup: CDR1 MNHNS, CDR2 SASEGT. Germline trimming cut 1 base from V and 3 bases from J; bases unmatched to any gene: 2. The CDR3 covers 15 residues.

This rearrangement joins TRBV6-5 to TRBJ1-2, with a weak D call TRBD1 (5 bases). V dropped 6 bases and J dropped 4 bases, with 15 bases sitting between them. CDR1 MNHEY and CDR2 SVGAGI come from the germline V gene. The CDR3 contains 14 residues. CDR3 DNA: TGTGCCAGCAGGAAGGCTGGCGGGGGCTATGGCTACACCTTC. As protein: CASRKAGGGYGYTF.

This chain links TRBV9 with TRBJ2-5; the match to TRBD2 covers 9 bases. V gave up 4 bases and J gave up 6 bases; unmatched junction bases: 10. Germline CDR1 SGDLS, CDR2 YYNGEE. This CDR3 contains 15 residues. CDR3 residues: CASSSLGGREKTQYF. The CDR3 nucleotides read TGTGCCAGCAGCTCCCTCGGCGGGAGGGAAAAGACCCAGTACTTC.

The chain employs TRBV29-1 and TRBJ1-1; unclear D gene. The CDR3 loop spans 13 amino acids. CDR1 SQVTM and CDR2 ANQGSEA come from the germline V gene. Trimming took off 5 bases at V and 0 bases at J, with 10 bases between the two ends. This chain's CDR3 is CSVQEFMNTEAFF. CDR3 DNA sequence: TGCAGCGTTCAGGAATTCATGAACACTGAAGCTTTCTTT.

A few counts support this clone. V is TRBV7-6 and J is TRBJ2-5; the D is unclear. The CDR3 spans 13 residues. Trimming removed 8 bases at V and 1 base at J, with 11 bases between. Germline loops: CDR1 SGHVS, CDR2 FNYEAQ. The CDR3, as DNA: TGTGCCAGCTCTCCAGTTATCCAAGAGACCCAGTACTTC. Its protein is CASSPVIQETQYF.

The rearrangement joins TRBV9 to TRBJ1-1; a possible D gene is TRBD1 (5 bases). V shed 0 bases and J shed 7 bases, with 19 bases lying between them. The CDR3 sequence is 16 residues long. CDR1 and CDR2 (germline): SGDLS, YYNGEE. Here the CDR3 DNA reads TGTGCCAGCAGCGTAGGGGCGGTTCTTCAGGGCCGTGAAGCTTTCTTT. The encoded protein is CASSVGAVLQGREAFF.

The V call is TRBV10-3, the J call TRBJ1-4; D is undetermined. Trimming removed 4 bases from V and 0 bases from J, with 9 bases in between. CDR3 length: 15 amino acids. Germline-derived CDR1 and CDR2 are ENHRY and SYGVKD. For the CDR3, the DNA is TGTGCCATCAGTGGTCAGGCTGCAACTAATGAAAAACTGTTTTTT. Its translation is CAISGQAATNEKLFF.

V usage is TRBV28 and J usage is TRBJ1-2, with TRBD1 identical over 11 bases. V trimming: 4 bases; J trimming: 5 bases; junction bases outside the gene matches: 6. The V gene's germline CDR1 is MDHEN and CDR2 SYDVKM. This CDR3 spans 15 amino acids. CDR3 in amino acids: CASSSRTGGDYGYTF. Written as DNA, the CDR3 is TGTGCCAGCAGTTCGAGGACAGGGGGCGATTATGGCTACACCTTC.

This chain uses TRBV14 with TRBJ2-7; D is perhaps TRBD2 (6 bases). CDR3 length: 17 amino acids. Germline loops: CDR1 SGHDN, CDR2 FVKESK. Between the trimmed V and J ends, which lost 1 base and 0 bases, there was a span of 16 bases. The CDR3 DNA is TGTGCCAGCAGCCAAGGTTATGGAGGGACTCGCTCCTACGAGCAGTACTTC. It encodes CASSQGYGGTRSYEQYF.

The chain recombines TRBV7-2 with TRBJ2-4, with TRBD1 matching 7 bases. The CDR3 is made up of 15 amino acids. V shed 2 bases, J shed 12 bases, and the junction held 13 bases outside the gene matches. Germline V gene lookup returns CDR1 SGHTA and CDR2 FQGNSA. The CDR3 reads CASSLKGAPSGNQYF. DNA for the CDR3: TGTGCCAGCAGCTTAAAGGGGGCCCCCTCCGGCAATCAGTACTTC.

This clone has more than one count but fewer than ten. This chain links TRBV11-2 with TRBJ2-3, with 10 bases fitting TRBD2. With V trimmed by 1 base and J by 7 bases, 11 bases remained unmatched. The germline gives CDR1 SGHAT, CDR2 FQNNGV. This CDR3 spans 17 amino acids. Here the CDR3 reads CASSLVLGSGGRYTQYF. CDR3 sequence (DNA): TGTGCCAGCAGCTTAGTTCTGGGTAGCGGGGGGAGGTATACGCAGTATTTT. Full variable domain (missing parts from reference TRBV11-2 and TRBJ2-3): EAGVAQSPRYKIIEKRQSVAFWCNPISGHATLYWYQQILGQGPKLLIQFQNNGVVDDSQLPKDRFSAERLKGVDSTLKIQPAKLEDSAVYLCASSLVLGSGGRYTQYFGPGTRLTVL.

This sequence joins TRBV28 and TRBJ2-7; either TRBD1 or TRBD2 may fit D (12 bases each). Germline-derived CDR1 and CDR2 are MDHEN and SYDVKM. The CDR3 totals 21 residues. V lost 3 bases and J 3 bases, leaving 33 bases between the germline ends. The CDR3 DNA reads TGTGCCAGCAGTTTTTCGGGGACAGGGGGCGCGAGGACTAGCGGGATCTACGAGCAGTACTTC. Residues: CASSFSGTGGARTSGIYEQYF.